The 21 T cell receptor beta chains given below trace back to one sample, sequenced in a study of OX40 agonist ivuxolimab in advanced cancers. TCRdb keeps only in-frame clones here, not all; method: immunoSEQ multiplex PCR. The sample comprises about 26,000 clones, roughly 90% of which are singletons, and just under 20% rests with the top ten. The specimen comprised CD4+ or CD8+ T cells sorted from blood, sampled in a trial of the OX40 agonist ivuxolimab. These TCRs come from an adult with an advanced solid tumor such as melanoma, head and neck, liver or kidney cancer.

As DNA, the CDR3 is TGTGCCAGCAGTTCCGGGGTAGACTTTGAGCAGTTCTTC. Amino acid sequence: CASSSGVDFEQFF. This chain links TRBV27 with TRBJ2-1, with D tentatively TRBD2 (5 bases). CDR3 size: 13 residues. V was shortened by 4 bases and J by 9 bases, with 13 bases between the two germline ends. Germline V gene data show CDR1 as MNHEY and CDR2 as SMNVEV (reference sequence).

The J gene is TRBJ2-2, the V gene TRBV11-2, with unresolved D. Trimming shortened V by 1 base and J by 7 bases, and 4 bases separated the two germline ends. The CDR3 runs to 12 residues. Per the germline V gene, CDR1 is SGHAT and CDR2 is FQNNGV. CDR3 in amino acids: CASSLAVGELFF. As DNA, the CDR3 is TGTGCCAGCAGCTTAGCGGTCGGGGAGCTGTTTTTT.

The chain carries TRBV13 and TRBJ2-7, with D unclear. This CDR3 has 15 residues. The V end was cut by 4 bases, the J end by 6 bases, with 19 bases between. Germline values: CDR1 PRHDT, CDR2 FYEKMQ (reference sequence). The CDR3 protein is CASSSASYYNGEQYF. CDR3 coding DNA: TGTGCCAGCAGCTCTGCCTCGTACTACAACGGCGAGCAGTACTTC.

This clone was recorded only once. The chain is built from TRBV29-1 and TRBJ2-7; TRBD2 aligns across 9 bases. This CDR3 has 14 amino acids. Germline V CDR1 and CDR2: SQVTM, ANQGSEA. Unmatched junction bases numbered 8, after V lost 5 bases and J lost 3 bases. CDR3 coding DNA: TGCAGCGTTTTAATAGCGGGAGCTTTCTACGAGCAGTACTTC. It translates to CSVLIAGAFYEQYF.

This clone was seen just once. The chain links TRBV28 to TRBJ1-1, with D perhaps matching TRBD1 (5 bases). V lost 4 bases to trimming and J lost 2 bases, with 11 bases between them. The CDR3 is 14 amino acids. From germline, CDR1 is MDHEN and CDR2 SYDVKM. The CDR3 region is CASSWRGGNTEAFF. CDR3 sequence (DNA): TGTGCCAGCAGTTGGCGGGGGGGTAACACTGAAGCTTTCTTT.

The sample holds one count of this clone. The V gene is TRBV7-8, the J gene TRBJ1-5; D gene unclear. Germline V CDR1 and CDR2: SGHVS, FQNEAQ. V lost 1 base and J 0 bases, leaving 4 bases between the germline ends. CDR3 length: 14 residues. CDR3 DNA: TGTGCCAGCAGCTTAGGTATTAGCAATCAGCCCCAGCATTTT. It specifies CASSLGISNQPQHF.

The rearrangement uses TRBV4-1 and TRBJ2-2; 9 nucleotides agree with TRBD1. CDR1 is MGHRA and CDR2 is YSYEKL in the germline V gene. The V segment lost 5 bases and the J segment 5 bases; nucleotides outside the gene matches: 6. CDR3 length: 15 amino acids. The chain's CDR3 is CASSFDRGGTGELFF. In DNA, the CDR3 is TGCGCCAGCAGCTTTGACAGGGGGGGTACCGGGGAGCTGTTTTTT.

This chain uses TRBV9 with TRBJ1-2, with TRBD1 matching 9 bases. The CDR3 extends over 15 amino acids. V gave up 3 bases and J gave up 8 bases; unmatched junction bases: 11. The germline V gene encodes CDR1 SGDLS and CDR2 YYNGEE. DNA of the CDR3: TGTGCCAGCAGCGCCCCCACCGGGACAGGGATCGGCTACACCTTC. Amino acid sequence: CASSAPTGTGIGYTF.

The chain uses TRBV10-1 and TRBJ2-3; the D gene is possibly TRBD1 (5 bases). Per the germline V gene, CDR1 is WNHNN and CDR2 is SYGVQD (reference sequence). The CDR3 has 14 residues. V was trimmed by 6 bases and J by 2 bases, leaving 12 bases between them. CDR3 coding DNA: TGCGCCAGCAGCGACGGCAGGGCCACAGATACGCAGTATTTT. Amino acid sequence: CASSDGRATDTQYF.

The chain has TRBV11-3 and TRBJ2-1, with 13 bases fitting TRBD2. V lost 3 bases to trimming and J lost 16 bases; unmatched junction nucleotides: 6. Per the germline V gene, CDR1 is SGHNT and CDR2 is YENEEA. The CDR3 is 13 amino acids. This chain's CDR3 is CASSFGTSGTKFF. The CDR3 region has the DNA TGTGCCAGCAGCTTTGGGACTAGCGGGACTAAATTCTTC.

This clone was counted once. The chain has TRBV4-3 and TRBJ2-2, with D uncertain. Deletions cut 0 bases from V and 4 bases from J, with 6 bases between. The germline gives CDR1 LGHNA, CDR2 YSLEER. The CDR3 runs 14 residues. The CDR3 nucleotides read TGCGCCAGCAGCCAAGATCTCCTCACCGGGGAGCTGTTTTTT. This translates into CASSQDLLTGELFF.

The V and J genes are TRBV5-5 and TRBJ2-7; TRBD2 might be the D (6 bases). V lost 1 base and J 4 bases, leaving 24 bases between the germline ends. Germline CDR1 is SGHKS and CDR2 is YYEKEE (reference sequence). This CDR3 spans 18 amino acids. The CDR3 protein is CASSLIAELLGPTYEQYF. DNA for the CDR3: TGTGCCAGCAGCTTGATAGCGGAACTCCTCGGCCCCACATACGAGCAGTACTTC. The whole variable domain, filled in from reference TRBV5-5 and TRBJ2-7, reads DAGVTQSPTHLIKTRGQQVTLRCSPISGHKSVSWYQQVLGQGPQFIFQYYEKEERGRGNFPDRFSARQFPNYSSELNVNALLLGDSALYLCASSLIAELLGPTYEQYFGPGTRLTVT.

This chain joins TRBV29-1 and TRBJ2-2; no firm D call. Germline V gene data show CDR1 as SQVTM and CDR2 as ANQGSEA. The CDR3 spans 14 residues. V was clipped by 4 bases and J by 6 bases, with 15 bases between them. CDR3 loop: CSVVGQNLAGELFF. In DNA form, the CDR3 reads TGCAGCGTTGTAGGTCAGAATTTAGCCGGGGAGCTGTTTTTT.

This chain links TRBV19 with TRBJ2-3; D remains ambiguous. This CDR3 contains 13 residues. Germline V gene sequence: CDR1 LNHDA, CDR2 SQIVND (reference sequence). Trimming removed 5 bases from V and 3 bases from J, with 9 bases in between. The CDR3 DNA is TGTGCCAGTAGTCGGCTGATAACAGATACGCAGTATTTT. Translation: CASSRLITDTQYF.

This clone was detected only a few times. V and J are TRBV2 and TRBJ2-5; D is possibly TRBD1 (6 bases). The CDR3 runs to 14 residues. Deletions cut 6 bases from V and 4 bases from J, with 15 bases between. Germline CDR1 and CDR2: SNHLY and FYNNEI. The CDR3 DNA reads TGTGCCAGCAGGTCCGCGGGCAGGGGAGAGACCCAGTACTTC. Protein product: CASRSAGRGETQYF.

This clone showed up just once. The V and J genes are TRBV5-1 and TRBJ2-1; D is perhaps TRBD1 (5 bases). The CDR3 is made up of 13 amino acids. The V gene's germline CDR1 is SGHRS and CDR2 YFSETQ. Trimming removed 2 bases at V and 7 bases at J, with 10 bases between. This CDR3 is CASSFQGNNEQFF. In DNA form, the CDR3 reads TGCGCCAGCAGCTTTCAGGGTAATAATGAGCAGTTCTTC.

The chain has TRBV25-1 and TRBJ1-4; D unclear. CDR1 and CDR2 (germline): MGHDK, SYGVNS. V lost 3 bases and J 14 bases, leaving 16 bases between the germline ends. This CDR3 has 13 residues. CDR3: CASSDYLGLALFF. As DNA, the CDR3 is TGTGCCAGCAGTGACTACCTAGGCTTGGCGCTGTTTTTT.

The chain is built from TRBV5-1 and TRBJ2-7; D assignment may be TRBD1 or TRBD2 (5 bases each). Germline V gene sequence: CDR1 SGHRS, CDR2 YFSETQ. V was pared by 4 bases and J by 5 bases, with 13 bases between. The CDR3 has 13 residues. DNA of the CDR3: TGCGCCAGCAGCCCTTGGGACGGAAACGAGCAGTACTTC. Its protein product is CASSPWDGNEQYF. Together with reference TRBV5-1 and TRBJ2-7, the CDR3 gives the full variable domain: KAGVTQTPRYLIKTRGQQVTLSCSPISGHRSVSWYQQTPGQGLQFLFEYFSETQRNKGNFPGRFSGRQFSNSRSEMNVSTLELGDSALYLCASSPWDGNEQYFGPGTRLTVT.

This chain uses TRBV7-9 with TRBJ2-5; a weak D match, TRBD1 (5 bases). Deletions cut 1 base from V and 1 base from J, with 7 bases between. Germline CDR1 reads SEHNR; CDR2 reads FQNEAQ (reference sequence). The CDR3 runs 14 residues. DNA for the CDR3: TGTGCCAGCAGCTTAGGACAGTTCCAAGAGACCCAGTACTTC. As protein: CASSLGQFQETQYF. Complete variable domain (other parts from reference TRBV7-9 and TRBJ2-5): DTGVSQNPRHKITKRGQNVTFRCDPISEHNRLYWYRQTLGQGPEFLTYFQNEAQLEKSRLLSDRFSAERPKGSFSTLEIQRTEQGDSAMYLCASSLGQFQETQYFGPGTRLLVL.

CDR3 loop: CASSPPGQGIRGYTF. The DNA of the CDR3 is TGTGCCAGCTCACCACCGGGACAGGGTATCCGGGGCTACACCTTC. The chain recombines TRBV18 with TRBJ1-2; 9 bases map to TRBD1. The CDR3 spans 15 residues. Trimming cost V 0 bases and J 8 bases; bases outside gene matches: 7. CDR1 is KGHSH, CDR2 LQKENI, per germline.

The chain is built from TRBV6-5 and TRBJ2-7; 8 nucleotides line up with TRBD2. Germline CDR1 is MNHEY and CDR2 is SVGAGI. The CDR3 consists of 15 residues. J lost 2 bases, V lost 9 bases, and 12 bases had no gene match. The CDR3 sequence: CASSTSAISPYEQYF. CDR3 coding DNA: TGTGCCAGTTCGACTAGCGCGATTTCACCCTACGAGCAGTACTTC.